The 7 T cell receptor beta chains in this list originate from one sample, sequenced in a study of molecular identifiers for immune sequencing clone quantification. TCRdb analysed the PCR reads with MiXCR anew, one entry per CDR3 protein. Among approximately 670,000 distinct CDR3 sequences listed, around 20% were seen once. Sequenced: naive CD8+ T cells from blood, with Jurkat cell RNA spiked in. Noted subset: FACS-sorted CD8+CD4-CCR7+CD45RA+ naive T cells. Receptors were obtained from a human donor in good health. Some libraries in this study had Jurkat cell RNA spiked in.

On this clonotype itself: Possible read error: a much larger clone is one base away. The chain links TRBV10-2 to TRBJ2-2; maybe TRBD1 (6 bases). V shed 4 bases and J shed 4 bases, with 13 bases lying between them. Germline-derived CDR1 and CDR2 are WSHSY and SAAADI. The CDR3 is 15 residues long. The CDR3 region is CASSGWTEVTGELFF. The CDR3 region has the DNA TGCGCCAGCAGTGGATGGACAGAAGTCACCGGGGAGCTGTTTTTT.

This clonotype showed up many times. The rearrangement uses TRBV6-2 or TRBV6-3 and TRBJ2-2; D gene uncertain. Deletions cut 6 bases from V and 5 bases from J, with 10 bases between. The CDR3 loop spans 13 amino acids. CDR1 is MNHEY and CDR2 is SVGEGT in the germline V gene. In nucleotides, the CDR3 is TGTGCCAGCAGCGGGTTTCTGACCGGGGAGCTGTTTTTT. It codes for CASSGFLTGELFF.

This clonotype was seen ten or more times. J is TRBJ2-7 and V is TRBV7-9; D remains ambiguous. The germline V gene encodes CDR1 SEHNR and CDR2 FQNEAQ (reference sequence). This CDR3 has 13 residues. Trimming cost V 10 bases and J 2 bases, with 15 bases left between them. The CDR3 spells CAITQEVAYEQYF. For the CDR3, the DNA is TGTGCCATTACTCAGGAAGTCGCCTACGAGCAGTACTTC.

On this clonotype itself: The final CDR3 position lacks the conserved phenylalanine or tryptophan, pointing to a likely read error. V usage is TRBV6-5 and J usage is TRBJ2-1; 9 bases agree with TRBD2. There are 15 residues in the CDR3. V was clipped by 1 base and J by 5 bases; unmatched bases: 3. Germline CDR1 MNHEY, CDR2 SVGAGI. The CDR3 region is CASSYLAGADNEQFL. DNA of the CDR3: TGTGCCAGCAGTTACTTAGCGGGAGCGGACAATGAGCAGTTCCTC.

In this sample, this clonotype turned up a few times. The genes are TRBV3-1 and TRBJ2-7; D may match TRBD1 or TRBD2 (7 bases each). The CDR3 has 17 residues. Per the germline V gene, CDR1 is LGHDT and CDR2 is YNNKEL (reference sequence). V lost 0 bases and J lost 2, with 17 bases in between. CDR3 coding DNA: TGTGCCAGCAGCCAAGATTTGGCAGGGGGGGAAACCTACGAGCAGTACTTC. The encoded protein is CASSQDLAGGETYEQYF.

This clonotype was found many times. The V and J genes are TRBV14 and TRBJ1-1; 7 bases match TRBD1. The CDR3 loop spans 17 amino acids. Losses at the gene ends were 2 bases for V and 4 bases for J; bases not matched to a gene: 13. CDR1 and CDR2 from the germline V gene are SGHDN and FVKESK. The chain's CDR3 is CASSQLQGLDLGTEAFF. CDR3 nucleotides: TGTGCCAGCAGCCAACTACAGGGGCTGGATCTAGGCACTGAAGCTTTCTTT.

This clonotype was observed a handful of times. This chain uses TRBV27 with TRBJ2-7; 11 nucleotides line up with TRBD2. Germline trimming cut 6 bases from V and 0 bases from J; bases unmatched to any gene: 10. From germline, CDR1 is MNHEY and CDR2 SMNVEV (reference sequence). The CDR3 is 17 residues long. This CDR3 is CASRTIDGLAGSYEQYF. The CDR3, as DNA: TGTGCCAGCAGAACTATCGACGGACTAGCGGGCTCCTACGAGCAGTACTTC.